The present T cell receptor (beta chain) was sequenced within a study of shared T cell receptors in the human thymus. Only in-frame clones appear in the TCRdb table, and some are missing; sequencing was by immunoSEQ multiplex PCR. The sample lists 700,000 or so clones, around 85% seen once, with roughly 0.01% in the top ten. V lost 0 bases and J lost 8, with 9 bases in between. The CDR3 is 14 amino acids. Looked up from germline, CDR1 is SGHNT and CDR2 is YYREEE (reference sequence). These same data were also listed under a study on human thymus T cells. That study adds: Corrective heart surgery yielded resections, and these provided the thymus tissue. Thymic repertoires from unrelated individuals overlapped highly, related research reported.

J is TRBJ1-6 and V is TRBV5-4; perhaps TRBD1 as D (5 bases). Sequenced input: thymocytes. The TCR originated in a girl under three years old with a congenital heart defect. In DNA, the CDR3 is TGTGCCAGCAGCTTGGGACAGTGGGATTCACCCCTCCACTTT. Translating it yields CASSLGQWDSPLHF. Using reference TRBV5-4 and TRBJ1-6 for the parts outside the CDR3, the full variable domain is ETGVTQSPTHLIKTRGQQVTLRCSSQSGHNTVSWYQQALGQGPQFIFQYYREEENGRGNFPPRFSGLQFPNYSSELNVNALELDDSALYLCASSLGQWDSPLHFGNGTRLTVT.